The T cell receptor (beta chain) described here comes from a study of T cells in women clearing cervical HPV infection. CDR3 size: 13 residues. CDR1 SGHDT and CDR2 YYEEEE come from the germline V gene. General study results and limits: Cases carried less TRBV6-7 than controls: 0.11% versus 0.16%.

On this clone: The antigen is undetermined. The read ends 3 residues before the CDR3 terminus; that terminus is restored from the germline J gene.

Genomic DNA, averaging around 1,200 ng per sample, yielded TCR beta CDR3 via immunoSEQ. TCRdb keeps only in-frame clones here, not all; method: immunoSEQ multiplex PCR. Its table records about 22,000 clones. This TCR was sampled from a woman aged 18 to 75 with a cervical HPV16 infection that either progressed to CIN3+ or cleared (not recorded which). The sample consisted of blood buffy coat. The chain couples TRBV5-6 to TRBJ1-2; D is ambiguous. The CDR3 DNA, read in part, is TGTGCCAGCAGCTTGACATCACACTACGAC. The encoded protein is CASSLTSHYD. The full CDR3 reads CASSLTSHYDYTF.